Presented here are 24 T cell receptor beta chains from one specimen sequenced in a study of beta chain features in type 1 diabetes. Of the isolated RNA, all was reverse transcribed, and so the sequenced material was expressed TCRB transcripts. The method was immunoSEQ multiplex PCR; TCRdb's version includes in-frame clones alone and lacks a portion of them. The table has some 700,000 clones, around 15% seen once; the top ten hold less than 0.025%. Their recognized antigens are unknown. Broader study findings: Shorter TCRB CDR3s, moderately but significantly so, were found in Type 1 diabetes patients in all four CD4+ subsets.

The sequencing input was naive CD4+ T cells from blood. These receptors all stem from a man aged 18-30 years with type 1 diabetes.

The rearrangement links TRBV6-5 to TRBJ1-5, with unresolved D. Germline loops: CDR1 MNHEY, CDR2 SVGAGI. The CDR3 loop spans 15 amino acids. The V end was cut by 0 bases, the J end by 4 bases, with 10 bases between. CDR3 residues: CASSYSSQSNQPQHF. The CDR3, as DNA: TGTGCCAGCAGTTACTCGAGCCAGAGTAATCAGCCCCAGCATTTT.

This clone showed up just a few times. V gene TRBV5-1 combines with J gene TRBJ2-5; TRBD1 matches 11 bases. Per germline, CDR1 SGHRS and CDR2 YFSETQ. There are 17 residues in the CDR3. V lost 3 bases, J lost 2 bases, and 9 bases stayed unmatched. The CDR3: CASSSVPGQGGQETQYF. The CDR3 nucleotides read TGCGCCAGCAGCTCCGTCCCGGGACAGGGGGGACAAGAGACCCAGTACTTC.

The J gene is TRBJ1-1, the V gene TRBV5-1; no clear D. Between the trimmed V and J ends, which lost 2 bases and 2 bases, there was a span of 10 bases. Looked up from germline, CDR1 is SGHRS and CDR2 is YFSETQ. The CDR3 length is 14 residues. CDR3 sequence reads: CASSFTRGNTEAFF. The CDR3 DNA follows: TGCGCCAGCAGCTTTACCAGAGGTAACACTGAAGCTTTCTTT. The full variable domain, its missing parts supplied by reference TRBV5-1 and TRBJ1-1, is KAGVTQTPRYLIKTRGQQVTLSCSPISGHRSVSWYQQTPGQGLQFLFEYFSETQRNKGNFPGRFSGRQFSNSRSEMNVSTLELGDSALYLCASSFTRGNTEAFFGQGTRLTVV.

This clone was seen only a few times. The chain carries TRBV6-1 and TRBJ2-7; D is possibly TRBD1 or TRBD2 (6 bases each). This CDR3 is 15 amino acids long. Trimming pared 0 bases from V and 3 bases from J, leaving 12 bases between. The germline gives CDR1 MNHNS, CDR2 SASEGT. The CDR3 region has the DNA TGTGCCAGCAGTGAAGCGCGGGACATAGGCTACGAGCAGTACTTC. It translates to CASSEARDIGYEQYF.

This clone was picked up one time. The V call is TRBV18, the J call TRBJ2-3; D not certain. The CDR3 totals 14 residues. CDR1 and CDR2 (germline): KGHSH, LQKENI. Trimming stripped 3 bases from V and 0 bases from J, with 7 bases between. The CDR3 DNA follows: TGTGCCAGCTCACCGGGCTGGAGCACAGATACGCAGTATTTT. This encodes CASSPGWSTDTQYF. Variable domain in full (rest from reference TRBV18 and TRBJ2-3): NAGVMQNPRHLVRRRGQEARLRCSPMKGHSHVYWYRQLPEEGLKFMVYLQKENIIDESGMPKERFSAEFPKEGPSILRIQQVVRGDSAAYFCASSPGWSTDTQYFGPGTRLTVL.

Points on this clone: Within the sample, other DNA sequences also encode this same CDR3. This chain links TRBV20-1 with TRBJ1-1; D gene unclear. The germline V gene encodes CDR1 DFQATT and CDR2 SNEGSKA (reference sequence). Trimming removed 3 bases from V and 2 bases from J, with 1 base in between. The CDR3 is 10 amino acids. Written as DNA, the CDR3 is TGCAGTGCTAGTAACACTGAAGCTTTCTTT. Protein product: CSASNTEAFF.

The table lists this clone with a few counts. The V gene is TRBV4-1, the J gene TRBJ2-7; no definite D call. CDR1 and CDR2 (germline): MGHRA, YSYEKL. V was pared by 1 base and J by 5 bases, with 12 bases between. The CDR3 consists of 14 residues. The CDR3 nucleotides are TGCGCCAGCAGCCAAGTCAGCCAGACCAACGAGCAGTACTTC. This codes for CASSQVSQTNEQYF.

This rearrangement joins TRBV7-3 to TRBJ2-1; a possible D gene is TRBD1 (6 bases). V was cut by 5 bases and J by 5 bases, with 16 bases left in between. In germline, CDR1 is SGHTA, CDR2 FQGTGA. The CDR3 is 15 amino acids. DNA of the CDR3: TGTGCCAGCAGCCCTAAGGGACAACCAAACAATGAGCAGTTCTTC. Protein sequence: CASSPKGQPNNEQFF.

The rearrangement links TRBV28 to TRBJ2-1, with 8 bases lining up with TRBD1. Losses at the gene ends were 5 bases for V and 4 bases for J; bases not matched to a gene: 7. CDR3 length: 15 residues. Germline V gives CDR1 MDHEN, CDR2 SYDVKM. The CDR3 loop reads CASSIRGPLYNEQFF. Here the CDR3 DNA reads TGTGCCAGCAGTATCAGGGGGCCCTTATACAATGAGCAGTTCTTC.

This rearrangement joins TRBV28 to TRBJ2-3, with D perhaps matching TRBD1 or TRBD2 (5 bases each). This CDR3 has 17 amino acids. The germline V and J ends were trimmed by 3 bases and 0 bases, with 16 bases remaining between them. Germline V gene lookup returns CDR1 MDHEN and CDR2 SYDVKM. CDR3 residues: CASSFEWGPGSTDTQYF. In DNA, the CDR3 is TGTGCCAGCAGTTTTGAGTGGGGACCGGGAAGCACAGATACGCAGTATTTT.

The chain joins TRBV4-2 to TRBJ2-7, with TRBD2 as a possible D gene (6 bases). CDR1 and CDR2 from the germline V gene are LGHNA and YNFKEQ. The germline V and J ends were trimmed by 0 bases and 4 bases, with 10 bases remaining between them. The CDR3 is 14 residues long. The CDR3 DNA is TGTGCCAGCAGCCAAGATGGTCGGGGGTACGAGCAGTACTTC. Translating gives CASSQDGRGYEQYF.

J is TRBJ2-2 and V is TRBV6-6; no clear D gene. The germline V and J ends were trimmed by 1 base and 1 base, with 1 base remaining between them. Germline V gene lookup returns CDR1 MNHNY and CDR2 SVGAGI (reference sequence). CDR3 size: 13 residues. The CDR3 sequence: CASSYLNTGELFF. Written as DNA, the CDR3 is TGTGCCAGCAGTTACTTGAACACCGGGGAGCTGTTTTTT.

This clone has a handful of counts. V gene TRBV2 combines with J gene TRBJ1-4; no definite D call. CDR3 length equals 11 residues. Germline V lookup: CDR1 SNHLY, CDR2 FYNNEI. V lost 9 bases, J lost 8 bases, and 10 bases lay in between. The CDR3 reads CASSRTEKLFF. The DNA for the CDR3 is TGTGCCAGTAGCCGCACAGAAAAACTGTTTTTT.

The table lists this clone with a few counts. V is TRBV6-5 and J is TRBJ2-3; D might be TRBD2 (6 bases). V was cut by 4 bases and J by 5 bases, with 10 bases left in between. CDR1 and CDR2 from the germline V gene are MNHEY and SVGAGI. CDR3 length: 13 residues. CDR3 sequence: CASSSPGVDTQYF. The CDR3 DNA reads as TGTGCCAGCAGTTCTCCGGGGGTAGATACGCAGTATTTT.

This clone was detected only a few times. The chain links TRBV4-1 to TRBJ2-3; D call uncertain. Trimming stripped 1 base from V and 6 bases from J, with 8 bases between. Per the germline V gene, CDR1 is MGHRA and CDR2 is YSYEKL. The CDR3 totals 13 residues. The CDR3 nucleotides are TGCGCCAGCAGCCAAGGGGATTCTGATACGCAGTATTTT. This codes for CASSQGDSDTQYF.

This clone came up a few times. The chain has TRBV19 and TRBJ2-3; D remains unclear. Between the trimmed V and J ends, which lost 7 bases and 4 bases, there was a span of 12 bases. The CDR3 totals 13 residues. Germline CDR1 and CDR2: LNHDA and SQIVND (reference sequence). CDR3 sequence reads: CASTGYRADTQYF. CDR3 in DNA: TGTGCCAGTACGGGCTATAGGGCAGATACGCAGTATTTT.

The chain links TRBV25-1 to TRBJ1-5; possibly TRBD1 for D (6 bases). The length of the CDR3 is 16 residues. Trimming shortened V by 2 bases and J by 3 bases, and 14 bases separated the two germline ends. The germline gives CDR1 MGHDK, CDR2 SYGVNS. In DNA, the CDR3 is TGTGCCAGCAGTGAAGCGGGGGGCCGAAACAATCAGCCCCAGCATTTT. Amino acid sequence: CASSEAGGRNNQPQHF.

This clone turned up a few times. The chain uses TRBV19 and TRBJ2-1, with 9 bases lining up with TRBD1. CDR3 length: 13 amino acids. CDR1 is LNHDA, CDR2 SQIVND, per germline (reference sequence). With 9 bases clipped from V and 7 bases from J, the junction kept 7 bases outside the gene matches. DNA for the CDR3: TGTGCCAGCCGGGACAGGGTTAAGAATGAGCAGTTCTTC. Its protein product is CASRDRVKNEQFF.

V is TRBV9 and J is TRBJ2-1, with D perhaps matching TRBD1 (6 bases). CDR1 is SGDLS and CDR2 is YYNGEE in the germline V gene. Trimming stripped 3 bases from V and 10 bases from J, with 14 bases between. The CDR3 loop spans 13 amino acids. This CDR3 is CASSGEGGWEQFF. In DNA, the CDR3 is TGTGCCAGCAGCGGGGAAGGGGGTTGGGAGCAGTTCTTC.

The genes are TRBV5-1 and TRBJ1-2; D not resolved. The CDR3 sequence is 12 residues long. Germline V CDR1 and CDR2: SGHRS, YFSETQ. Trimming stripped 3 bases from V and 9 bases from J, with 12 bases between. The CDR3 DNA reads TGCGCCAGCAGCTCCCGACGAGAGAGCTACACCTTC. This codes for CASSSRRESYTF.

V and J are TRBV19 and TRBJ1-1; D is uncertain. From germline, CDR1 is LNHDA and CDR2 SQIVND (reference sequence). The CDR3 extends over 15 amino acids. The V and J ends lost 3 bases and 3 bases respectively, with 14 bases between them. In DNA form, the CDR3 reads TGTGCCAGTAGTATGGTTACTCCTACTGACACTGAAGCTTTCTTT. Protein sequence: CASSMVTPTDTEAFF.

This clone turned up a few times. The chain uses TRBV2 and TRBJ2-5; TRBD1 aligns across 10 bases. The CDR3 loop spans 13 amino acids. The V segment lost 8 bases and the J segment 3 bases; nucleotides outside the gene matches: 3. Germline assignment: CDR1 SNHLY and CDR2 FYNNEI. DNA of the CDR3: TGTGCCAGCTCTGGACAGGGGGAAGAGACCCAGTACTTC. Translated: CASSGQGEETQYF.

The gene calls are TRBV27 and TRBJ2-4; D perhaps matches TRBD1 (6 bases). Between the trimmed V and J ends, which lost 3 bases and 2 bases, there was a span of 11 bases. Germline V gene lookup returns CDR1 MNHEY and CDR2 SMNVEV (reference sequence). The CDR3 has 15 amino acids. The CDR3 loop reads CASSLSTGSKNIQYF. CDR3 DNA: TGTGCCAGCAGTTTGTCCACAGGGTCCAAAAACATTCAGTACTTC.

This clone was seen more than once but under ten times. The genes are TRBV5-4 and TRBJ2-1; the match to TRBD2 covers 10 bases. From germline, CDR1 is SGHNT and CDR2 YYREEE (reference sequence). The junction had 11 bases not matched to a gene; V was cut back by 4 bases and J by 7 bases. The CDR3 runs 16 residues. CDR3 nucleotides: TGTGCCAGCAGCCCGAGGCTAGCGGGGGCCGGGAATGAGCAGTTCTTC. Translating gives CASSPRLAGAGNEQFF.